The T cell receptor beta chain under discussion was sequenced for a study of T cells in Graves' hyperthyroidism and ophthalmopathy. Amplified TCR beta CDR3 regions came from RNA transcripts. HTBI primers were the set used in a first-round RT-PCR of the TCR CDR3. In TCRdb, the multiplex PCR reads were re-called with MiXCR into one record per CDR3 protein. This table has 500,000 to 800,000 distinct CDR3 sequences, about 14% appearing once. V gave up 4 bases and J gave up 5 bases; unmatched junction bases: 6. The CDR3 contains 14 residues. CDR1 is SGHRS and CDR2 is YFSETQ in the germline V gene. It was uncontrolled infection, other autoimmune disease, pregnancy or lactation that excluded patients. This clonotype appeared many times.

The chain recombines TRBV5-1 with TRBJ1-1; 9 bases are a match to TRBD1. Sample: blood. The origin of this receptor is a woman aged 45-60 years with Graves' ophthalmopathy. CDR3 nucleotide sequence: TGCGCCAGCAGCGAGACCGGGACAGGGACTGAAGCTTTCTTT. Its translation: CASSETGTGTEAFF.